This TCR beta chain was obtained from a study of cytomegalovirus exposure and HLA in healthy donors. Findings and caveats of the study: Subsequent analysis found a tendency for first-cohort TCR clusters to co-occur within the 120 validation repertoires. The classifier was said to identify cytomegalovirus status with high specificity and sensitivity.

On this clone: Antigen: not known.

V lost 2 bases and J 0 bases, leaving 14 bases between the germline ends. The germline V gene encodes CDR1 SGHDN and CDR2 FVKESK. The CDR3 covers 18 residues. Repertoires were generated with immunoSEQ multiplex PCR, while TCRdb's copy carries only in-frame clones and drops some. The table records 250,000 to 400,000 clones, around 90% of them present only once. Source material: PBMCs. The V call is TRBV14, the J call TRBJ2-6; no firm D call. The sequence derives from a woman in her thirties in good health and CMV-seropositive. CDR3 region: CASSQRAGVSSGANVLTF. CDR3 coding DNA: TGTGCCAGCAGCCAAAGGGCAGGCGTTAGCTCTGGGGCCAACGTCCTGACTTTC.